This passage covers 20 T cell receptor beta chains from one sample sequenced in a study of blood T cell repertoires in COVID-19. Repertoires were generated with immunoSEQ multiplex PCR, while TCRdb's copy carries only in-frame clones and drops some. The sample lists around 470,000 clones; roughly 89% were seen once. Sequencing was done on a sample of peripheral blood. The receptors were sampled from a man aged 18 to 30 with COVID-19, enrolled during active disease.

CDR3 sequence: CASSQGRGRLTGELFF. CDR3 sequence (DNA): TGTGCCAGCAGCCAAGGCAGGGGGCGCCTCACCGGGGAGCTGTTTTTT. V usage is TRBV3-1 (or the pseudogene TRBV3-2) and J usage is TRBJ2-2, with TRBD1 identical over 8 bases. The ends lost 1 base at V and 4 bases at J; junction bases unmatched: 5. The germline V gene encodes CDR1 LGHDT and CDR2 YNNKEL (reference sequence). This CDR3 has 16 amino acids.

The chain carries TRBV5-1 and TRBJ2-1, with 9 bases lining up with TRBD2. This CDR3 is 16 amino acids long. Looked up from germline, CDR1 is SGHRS and CDR2 is YFSETQ. The V gene end was trimmed by 2 bases and the J gene end by 1 base; junction bases not matched to a gene: 4. The CDR3 loop is CASSLSAGGSYNEQFF. CDR3 nucleotide sequence: TGCGCCAGCAGCTTATCGGCGGGGGGGTCCTACAATGAGCAGTTCTTC.

J is TRBJ2-1 and V is TRBV5-1; a possible D gene is TRBD2 (5 bases). Germline CDR1 is SGHRS and CDR2 is YFSETQ. The CDR3 totals 13 residues. Trimming pared 0 bases from V and 9 bases from J, leaving 10 bases between. In nucleotides, the CDR3 is TGCGCCAGCAGCTTGGAGTCGGCGGGTGAGCAGTTCTTC. Amino acids: CASSLESAGEQFF. The full variable domain, with the rest looked up from reference TRBV5-1 and TRBJ2-1, is KAGVTQTPRYLIKTRGQQVTLSCSPISGHRSVSWYQQTPGQGLQFLFEYFSETQRNKGNFPGRFSGRQFSNSRSEMNVSTLELGDSALYLCASSLESAGEQFFGPGTRLTVL.

V usage is TRBV10-1 and J usage is TRBJ2-1, with TRBD2 matching 10 bases. The CDR3 runs to 15 residues. The V gene end was trimmed by 5 bases and the J gene end by 6 bases; junction bases not matched to a gene: 7. Germline CDR1 and CDR2: WNHNN and SYGVQD (reference sequence). CDR3 DNA sequence: TGCGCCAGCAGTAAAAGCGGGGGGGCGTTCAATGAGCAGTTCTTC. Protein sequence: CASSKSGGAFNEQFF.

The rearrangement joins TRBV9 to TRBJ1-5; D possibly corresponds to TRBD1 (5 bases). There are 13 residues in the CDR3. The V and J ends lost 3 bases and 7 bases respectively, with 11 bases between them. Germline CDR1 SGDLS, CDR2 YYNGEE. This chain's CDR3 is CASSASGGQPQHF. Written as DNA, the CDR3 is TGTGCCAGCAGCGCATCGGGGGGGCAGCCCCAGCATTTT.

The chain uses TRBV11-2 and TRBJ2-5; D uncertain. V was clipped by 4 bases and J by 2 bases, with 11 bases between them. The CDR3 length is 14 residues. The germline gives CDR1 SGHAT, CDR2 FQNNGV. CDR3 loop: CASSSVLRQETQYF. The CDR3 DNA sequence: TGTGCCAGCAGCTCCGTACTAAGACAAGAGACCCAGTACTTC.

The CDR3 loop reads CASSTTGNTEAFF. The CDR3 bases are TGTGCCAGCAGTACGACAGGGAACACTGAAGCTTTCTTT. This chain connects TRBV2 to TRBJ1-1; D may be TRBD1 (6 bases). Looked up from germline, CDR1 is SNHLY and CDR2 is FYNNEI. This CDR3 has 13 amino acids. With 5 bases removed from V and 1 base from J, the gap between germline ends came to 8 bases.

The rearrangement joins TRBV2 to TRBJ2-7, with D perhaps TRBD2 (6 bases). The CDR3 extends over 13 amino acids. V lost 8 bases to trimming and J lost 3 bases, with 14 bases between them. Looked up from germline, CDR1 is SNHLY and CDR2 is FYNNEI. The CDR3 DNA sequence: TGTGCCAGCCGGAGGGTCGAAGGCTACGAGCAGTACTTC. The encoded protein is CASRRVEGYEQYF. The full variable domain, with the rest looked up from reference TRBV2 and TRBJ2-7, is EPEVTQTPSHQVTQMGQEVILRCVPISNHLYFYWYRQILGQKVEFLVSFYNNEISEKSEIFDDQFSVERPDGSNFTLKIRSTKLEDSAMYFCASRRVEGYEQYFGPGTRLTVT.

The genes are TRBV18 and TRBJ2-3, with TRBD2 identical over 8 bases. Germline V CDR1 and CDR2: KGHSH, LQKENI. The CDR3 extends over 17 amino acids. Losses at the gene ends were 0 bases for V and 4 bases for J; bases not matched to a gene: 9. The DNA of the CDR3 is TGTGCCAGCTCACCACCCCCGGCGGGGGGCATCGCAGATACGCAGTATTTT. This sequence encodes CASSPPPAGGIADTQYF.

The V gene is TRBV5-4, the J gene TRBJ2-7; D may be TRBD2 (6 bases). Germline CDR1 reads SGHNT; CDR2 reads YYREEE (reference sequence). The CDR3 runs 15 residues. Trimming removed 4 bases from V and 6 bases from J, with 20 bases in between. The DNA for the CDR3 is TGTGCCAGCAGCCGCGGGGTGGAGCCCACGGGCGAGCAGTACTTC. This encodes CASSRGVEPTGEQYF.

The CDR3 DNA sequence: TGTGCCAGCAGTGAGGGCCTACCCCCCACAGATACGCAGTATTTT. This sequence encodes CASSEGLPPTDTQYF. V gene TRBV2 combines with J gene TRBJ2-3; D is undetermined. The germline V and J ends were trimmed by 3 bases and 2 bases, with 12 bases remaining between them. Germline CDR1 is SNHLY and CDR2 is FYNNEI. CDR3 size: 15 residues.

This clone showed up just a few times. The chain combines TRBV10-3 with TRBJ2-7; weak D call: TRBD1 (5 bases). Trimming shortened V by 3 bases and J by 0 bases, and 9 bases separated the two germline ends. The CDR3 runs 14 residues. The germline V gene has CDR1 ENHRY and CDR2 SYGVKD. The CDR3 DNA reads TGTGCCATCAGTGATCAGGGAAACTCCTACGAGCAGTACTTC. It is translated as CAISDQGNSYEQYF.

The gene calls are TRBV29-1 and TRBJ1-5; no clear D gene. CDR3 length: 12 amino acids. The V end lost 4 bases, the J end lost 4 bases, and 8 bases lay between the germline ends. Germline V CDR1 and CDR2: SQVTM, ANQGSEA. Here the CDR3 reads CSVGQLNQPQHF. The CDR3 DNA reads as TGCAGCGTTGGCCAGTTAAATCAGCCCCAGCATTTT.

The rearrangement uses TRBV7-2 and TRBJ1-5, with no clear D. The V end lost 1 base, the J end lost 0 bases, and 7 bases lay between the germline ends. CDR1 is SGHTA and CDR2 is FQGNSA in the germline V gene. The CDR3 length is 15 residues. The CDR3 DNA sequence: TGTGCCAGCAGCTTAGAACCCTATAGCAATCAGCCCCAGCATTTT. Residues: CASSLEPYSNQPQHF.

The chain combines TRBV2 with TRBJ2-3; 14 nucleotides agree with TRBD2. From germline, CDR1 is SNHLY and CDR2 FYNNEI. The length of the CDR3 is 15 residues. V shed 5 bases and J 3 bases; nucleotides not matched to a gene: 1. Written as DNA, the CDR3 is TGTGCCAGCAGTTGGACTAGCGGGAGGACAGATACGCAGTATTTT. The encoded protein is CASSWTSGRTDTQYF.

The chain recombines TRBV5-1 with TRBJ1-1, with 7 bases identical to TRBD1. This CDR3 comprises 15 residues. Germline CDR1 is SGHRS and CDR2 is YFSETQ. Trimming at V came to 0 bases and at J to 4 bases, leaving 6 bases not matched to a gene. The CDR3 spells CASSLDPPGGTEAFF. CDR3 sequence (DNA): TGCGCCAGCAGCTTGGACCCCCCAGGGGGCACTGAAGCTTTCTTT. The variable domain in full, completed from reference TRBV5-1 and TRBJ1-1, reads KAGVTQTPRYLIKTRGQQVTLSCSPISGHRSVSWYQQTPGQGLQFLFEYFSETQRNKGNFPGRFSGRQFSNSRSEMNVSTLELGDSALYLCASSLDPPGGTEAFFGQGTRLTVV.

CDR3 DNA sequence: TGTGCCAGCAGCTTGTCTCGGCAGGGTAACGCTTTCTTT. This translates into CASSLSRQGNAFF. The chain combines TRBV5-4 with TRBJ1-1; maybe TRBD1 (5 bases). Germline CDR1 and CDR2: SGHNT and YYREEE (reference sequence). V was clipped by 1 base and J by 11 bases, with 15 bases between them. The CDR3 consists of 13 residues.

The rearrangement links TRBV5-5 to TRBJ2-5; 9 bases line up with TRBD2. CDR3 length equals 14 residues. V shed 4 bases, J shed 1 base, and the junction held 2 bases outside the gene matches. CDR1 and CDR2 from the germline V gene are SGHKS and YYEKEE (reference sequence). CDR3 in DNA: TGTGCCAGCAGCCGCGGGGGGGCCCAAGAGACCCAGTACTTC. Its translation is CASSRGGAQETQYF. The entire variable domain, with the rest obtained from reference TRBV5-5 and TRBJ2-5, is as follows: DAGVTQSPTHLIKTRGQQVTLRCSPISGHKSVSWYQQVLGQGPQFIFQYYEKEERGRGNFPDRFSARQFPNYSSELNVNALLLGDSALYLCASSRGGAQETQYFGPGTRLLVL.

This clone was detected many times. This chain joins TRBV4-1 and TRBJ2-1; TRBD2 matches 8 bases. The CDR3 runs to 14 residues. Germline CDR1 and CDR2: MGHRA and YSYEKL. V gave up 4 bases and J gave up 6 bases; unmatched junction bases: 5. In nucleotides, the CDR3 is TGCGCCAGCAGCCCGGGACTAGGTGGCAATGAGCAGTTCTTC. It encodes CASSPGLGGNEQFF.

The chain has TRBV5-5 and TRBJ2-2; the match to TRBD2 covers 10 bases. The CDR3 covers 15 residues. Trimming took 1 base from V and 5 from J; bases not matched to a gene: 2. In germline, CDR1 is SGHKS, CDR2 YYEKEE (reference sequence). CDR3 in amino acids: CASSLLLAGTGELFF. The CDR3 DNA sequence: TGTGCCAGCAGCTTGCTACTAGCGGGAACCGGGGAGCTGTTTTTT.